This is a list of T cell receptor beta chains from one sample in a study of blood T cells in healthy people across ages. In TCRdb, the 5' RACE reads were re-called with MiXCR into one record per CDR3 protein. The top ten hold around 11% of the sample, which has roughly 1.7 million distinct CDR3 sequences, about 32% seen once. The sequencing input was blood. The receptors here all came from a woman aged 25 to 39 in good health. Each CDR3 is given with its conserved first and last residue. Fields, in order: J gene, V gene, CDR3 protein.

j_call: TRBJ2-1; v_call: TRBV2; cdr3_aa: CASSASHEQFF
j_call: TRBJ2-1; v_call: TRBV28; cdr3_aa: CASSFTAYNEQFF
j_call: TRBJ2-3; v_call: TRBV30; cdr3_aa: CAWCLRGTDTQYF
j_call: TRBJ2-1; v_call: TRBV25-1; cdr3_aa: CASSQSAGWAYNEQFF
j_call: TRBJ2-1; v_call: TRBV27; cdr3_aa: CASSLGTGALGEQFF
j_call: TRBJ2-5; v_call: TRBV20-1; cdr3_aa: CSAEEKETQYF
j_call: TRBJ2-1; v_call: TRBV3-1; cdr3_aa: CASSPSDRDPNEQFF
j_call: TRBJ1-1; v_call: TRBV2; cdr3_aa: CASSGQTGGRTEAFF
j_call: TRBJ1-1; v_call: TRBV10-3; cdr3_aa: CAISGGETGMNTEAFF
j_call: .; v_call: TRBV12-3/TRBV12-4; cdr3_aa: CASSVQNEQYF
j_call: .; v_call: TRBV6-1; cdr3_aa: CASSGVLARETQYF
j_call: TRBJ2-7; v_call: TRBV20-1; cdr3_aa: CSAQGTVPTEQYF
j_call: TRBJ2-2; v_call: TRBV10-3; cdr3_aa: CAISPGEGVTGELFF
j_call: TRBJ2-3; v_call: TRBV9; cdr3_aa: CASSVATSGGAKDTQYF
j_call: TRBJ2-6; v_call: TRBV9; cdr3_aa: CASSVDQAYSGANVLTF
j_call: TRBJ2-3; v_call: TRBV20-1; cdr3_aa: CSARTGISTDTQYF
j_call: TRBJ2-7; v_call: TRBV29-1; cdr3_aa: CSVVGTGYYEQYF
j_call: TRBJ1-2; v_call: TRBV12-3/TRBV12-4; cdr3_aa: CATPGGRIFNYGYTF
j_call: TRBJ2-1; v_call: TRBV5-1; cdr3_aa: CASSLGLAGHRNEQFF
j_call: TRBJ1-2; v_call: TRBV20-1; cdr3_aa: CSARDPKVLYGYTF
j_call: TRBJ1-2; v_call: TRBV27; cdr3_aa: CASSPTGQPRVGYTF
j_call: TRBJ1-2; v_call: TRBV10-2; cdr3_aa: CASSDRGGGYTF
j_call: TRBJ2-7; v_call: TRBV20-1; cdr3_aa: CSAKTSGGDYEQYF
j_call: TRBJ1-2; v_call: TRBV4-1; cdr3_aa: CASIQDLGGGNYGYTF
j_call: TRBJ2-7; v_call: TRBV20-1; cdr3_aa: CSAYGRTGSNVLGYEQYF
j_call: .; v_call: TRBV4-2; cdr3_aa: CASSQDGRDHEQYF
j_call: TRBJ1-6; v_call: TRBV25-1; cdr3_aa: CASSEWDREDLPLHF
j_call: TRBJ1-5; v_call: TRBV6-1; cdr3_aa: CASRPWGVEQPQHF
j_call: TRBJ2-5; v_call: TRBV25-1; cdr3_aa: CATSPLGKIETQYF
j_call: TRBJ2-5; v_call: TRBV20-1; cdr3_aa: CSATGPQRETQYF
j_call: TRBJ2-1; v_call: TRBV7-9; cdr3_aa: CASSSQMDRGLYNEQFF
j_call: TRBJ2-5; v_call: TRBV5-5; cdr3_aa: CASSRDRARETQYF
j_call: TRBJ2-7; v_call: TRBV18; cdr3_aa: CASSPPYASEQYF
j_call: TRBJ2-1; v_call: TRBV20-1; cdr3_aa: CSAGDSGTGLGNEQFF
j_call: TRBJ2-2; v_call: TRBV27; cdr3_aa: CASSLPGDTGELFF
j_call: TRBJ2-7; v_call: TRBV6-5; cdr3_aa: CASSILRGREYF
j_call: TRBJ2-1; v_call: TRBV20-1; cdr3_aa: CSARTTGGSLNNEQFF
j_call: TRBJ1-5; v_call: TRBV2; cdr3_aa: CASGQDRGNQPQHF
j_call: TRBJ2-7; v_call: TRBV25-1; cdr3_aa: CASSADGYYEQYF
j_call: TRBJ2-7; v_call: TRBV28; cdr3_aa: CASLAEGPHEQYF